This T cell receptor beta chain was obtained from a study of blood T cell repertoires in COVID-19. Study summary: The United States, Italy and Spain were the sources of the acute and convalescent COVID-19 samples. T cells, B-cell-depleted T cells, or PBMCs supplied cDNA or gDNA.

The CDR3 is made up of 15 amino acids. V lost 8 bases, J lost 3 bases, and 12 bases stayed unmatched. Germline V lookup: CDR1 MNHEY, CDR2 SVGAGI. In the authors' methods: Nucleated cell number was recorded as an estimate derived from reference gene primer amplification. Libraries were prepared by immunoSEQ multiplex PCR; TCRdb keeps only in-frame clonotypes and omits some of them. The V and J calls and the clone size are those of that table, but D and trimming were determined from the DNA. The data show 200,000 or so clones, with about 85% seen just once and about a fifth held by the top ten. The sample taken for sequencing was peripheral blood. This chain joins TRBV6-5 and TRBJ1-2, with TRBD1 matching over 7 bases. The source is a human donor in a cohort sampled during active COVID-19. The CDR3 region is CASLLEWDSYYGYTF. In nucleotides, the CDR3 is TGTGCCAGCCTCCTGGAGTGGGACAGTTACTATGGCTACACCTTC.